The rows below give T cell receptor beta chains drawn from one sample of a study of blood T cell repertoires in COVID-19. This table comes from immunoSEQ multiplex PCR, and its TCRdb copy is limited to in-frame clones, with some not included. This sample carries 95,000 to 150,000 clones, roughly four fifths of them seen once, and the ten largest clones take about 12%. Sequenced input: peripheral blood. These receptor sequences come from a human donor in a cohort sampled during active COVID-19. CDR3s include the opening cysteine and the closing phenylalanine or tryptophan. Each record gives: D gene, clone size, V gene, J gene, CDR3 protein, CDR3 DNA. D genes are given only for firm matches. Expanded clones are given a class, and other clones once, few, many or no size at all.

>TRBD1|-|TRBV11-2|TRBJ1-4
CASSLRTLGTANEKLFF
TGTGCCAGCAGCTTGAGGACCCTCGGGACAGCCAATGAAAAACTGTTTTTT
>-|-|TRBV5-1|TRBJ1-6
CASSLSIPGTLHF
TGCGCCAGCAGCTTGTCTATACCCGGGACCCTCCACTTT
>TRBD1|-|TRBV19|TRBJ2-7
CASSRYGTGEMYEQYF
TGTGCCAGTAGTAGGTACGGGACAGGTGAAATGTACGAGCAGTACTTC
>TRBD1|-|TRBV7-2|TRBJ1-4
CASSLARQGGGEKLFF
TGTGCCAGCAGCTTAGCGCGACAGGGGGGGGGTGAAAAACTGTTTTTT
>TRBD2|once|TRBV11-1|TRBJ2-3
CASSGRGADTQYF
TGTGCCAGCAGTGGTCGGGGGGCAGATACGCAGTATTTT
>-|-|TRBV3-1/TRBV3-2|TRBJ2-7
CASSHRGSYEQYF
TGTGCCAGCAGCCATCGGGGCTCCTACGAGCAGTACTTC
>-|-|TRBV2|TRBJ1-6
CASLWTDNSPLHF
TGTGCCAGCCTGTGGACAGATAATTCACCCCTCCACTTT
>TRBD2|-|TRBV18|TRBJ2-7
CASSPPSGDSYEQYF
TGTGCCAGCTCACCTCCTAGCGGGGACTCCTACGAGCAGTACTTC
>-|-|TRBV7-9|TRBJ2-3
CASSHEGFGTDTQYF
TGTGCCAGCAGCCATGAGGGATTTGGGACAGATACGCAGTATTTT
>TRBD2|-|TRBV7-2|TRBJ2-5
CASSLVASGGAGAETQYF
TGTGCCAGCAGCTTAGTCGCTAGCGGGGGGGCCGGGGCAGAGACCCAGTACTTC
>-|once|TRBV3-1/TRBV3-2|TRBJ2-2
CASSQVRRGIGELFF
TGTGCCAGCAGCCAAGTGCGCCGAGGCATCGGGGAGCTGTTTTTT
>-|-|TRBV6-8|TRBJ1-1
CASSLSFGGSANTEAFF
TGTGCCAGCAGTTTATCCTTCGGGGGTTCGGCGAACACTGAAGCTTTCTTT
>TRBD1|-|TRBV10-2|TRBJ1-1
CASQRQGGTEAFF
TGCGCCAGCCAACGACAGGGTGGGACTGAAGCTTTCTTT
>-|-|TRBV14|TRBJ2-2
CASSPRGLWGTGELFF
TGTGCCAGCAGCCCCCGAGGACTTTGGGGCACCGGGGAGCTGTTTTTT
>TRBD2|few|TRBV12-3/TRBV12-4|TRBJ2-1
CASSWRGADEQFF
TGTGCCAGCAGTTGGCGGGGGGCTGATGAGCAGTTCTTC
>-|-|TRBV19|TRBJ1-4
CASSTQGSEKLFF
TGTGCCAGTAGTACTCAGGGATCTGAAAAACTGTTTTTT
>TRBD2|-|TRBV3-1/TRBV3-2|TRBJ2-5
CASSQSLGGGMETQYF
TGTGCCAGCAGCCAATCCCTCGGCGGGGGGATGGAGACCCAGTACTTC
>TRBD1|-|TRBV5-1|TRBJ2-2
CASSPRTGSTGELFF
TGCGCCAGCAGCCCACGGACAGGATCCACCGGGGAGCTGTTTTTT
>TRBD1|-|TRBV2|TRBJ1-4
CASSVGQGGEKLFF
TGTGCCAGCAGTGTGGGACAGGGGGGAGAAAAACTGTTTTTT
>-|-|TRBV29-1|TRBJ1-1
CSVEEAGSFF
TGCAGCGTTGAAGAAGCGGGTTCTTTCTTT
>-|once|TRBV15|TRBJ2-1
CATSREGVYEQFF
TGTGCCACCAGCAGAGAGGGAGTATATGAGCAGTTCTTC
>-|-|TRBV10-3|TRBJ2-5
CAISSSSRETQYF
TGTGCCATCAGCAGTTCGAGCAGGGAGACCCAGTACTTC
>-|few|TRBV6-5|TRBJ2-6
CASSQGPGANVLTF
TGTGCCAGCAGTCAGGGGCCTGGGGCCAACGTCCTGACTTTC
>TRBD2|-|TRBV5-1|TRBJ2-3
CASRWGAGAKDTQYF
TGCGCCAGCAGATGGGGAGCGGGGGCTAAAGATACGCAGTATTTT
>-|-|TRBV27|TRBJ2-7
CASSLSAAGYEQYF
TGTGCCAGCAGTTTATCGGCGGCGGGTTACGAGCAGTACTTC
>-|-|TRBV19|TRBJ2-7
CASSYQGAAGEQYF
TGTGCCAGTAGTTACCAAGGGGCAGCGGGTGAGCAGTACTTC
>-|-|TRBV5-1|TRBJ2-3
CASSFGGGPTSTDTQYF
TGCGCCAGCAGCTTTGGCGGGGGCCCAACTAGCACAGATACGCAGTATTTT
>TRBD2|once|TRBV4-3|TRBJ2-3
CASSQDGTSVPDTQYF
TGCGCCAGCAGCCAAGACGGGACTAGCGTTCCAGATACGCAGTATTTT
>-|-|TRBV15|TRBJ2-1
CATSRVRNEQFF
TGTGCCACCAGCAGAGTTCGGAATGAGCAGTTCTTC
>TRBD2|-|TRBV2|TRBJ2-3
CASSGAGGGTDTQYF
TGTGCCAGCAGTGGGGCGGGGGGAGGCACAGATACGCAGTATTTT
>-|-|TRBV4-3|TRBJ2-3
CASSQDFGTDTQYF
TGCGCCAGCAGCCAAGATTTCGGCACAGATACGCAGTATTTT
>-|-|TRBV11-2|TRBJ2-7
CASSPGGAYEQYF
TGTGCCAGCAGCCCTGGCGGGGCCTACGAGCAGTACTTC
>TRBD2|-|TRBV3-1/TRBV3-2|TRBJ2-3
CASSQGRGGSTDTQYF
TGTGCCAGCAGCCAGGGGCGGGGGGGAAGCACAGATACGCAGTATTTT
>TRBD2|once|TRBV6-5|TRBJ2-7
CASRDSGTSGYEQYF
TGTGCCAGCAGGGATTCCGGGACTAGCGGGTACGAGCAGTACTTC
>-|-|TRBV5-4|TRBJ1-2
CASSSDSLSWNYGYTF
TGTGCCAGCAGCTCGGACAGCCTTAGTTGGAACTATGGCTACACCTTC
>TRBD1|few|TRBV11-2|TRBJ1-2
CASSLRGGAYGYTF
TGTGCCAGCAGCTTACGAGGGGGCGCCTATGGCTACACCTTC
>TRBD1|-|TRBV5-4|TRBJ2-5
CASSRSDRGERETQYF
TGTGCCAGCAGCCGTTCAGACAGGGGGGAGAGGGAGACCCAGTACTTC
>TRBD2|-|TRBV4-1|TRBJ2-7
CASSQDRLLAGGTPYEQYF
TGCGCCAGCAGCCAAGACAGACTACTAGCGGGGGGTACCCCCTACGAGCAGTACTTC
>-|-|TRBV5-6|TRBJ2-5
CASSFRGLNQETQYF
TGTGCCAGCAGCTTCCGCGGACTAAATCAAGAGACCCAGTACTTC
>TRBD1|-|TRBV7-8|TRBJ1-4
CASSSGTGGEKLFF
TGTGCCAGCAGCTCCGGGACAGGGGGTGAAAAACTGTTTTTT
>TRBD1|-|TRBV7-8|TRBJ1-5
CASSLGTGGYGKPQHF
TGTGCCAGCAGCTTGGGGACAGGGGGCTACGGGAAGCCCCAGCATTTT
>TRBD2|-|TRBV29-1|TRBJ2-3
CSVEEGRGDTDTQYF
TGCAGCGTTGAAGAGGGGCGGGGGGACACAGATACGCAGTATTTT
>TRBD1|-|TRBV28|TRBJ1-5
CASSSTLQTGKGVQPQHF
TGTGCCAGCAGTTCCACACTCCAGACAGGGAAGGGCGTTCAGCCCCAGCATTTT
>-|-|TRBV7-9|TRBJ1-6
CASSRSGSSYNSPLHF
TGTGCCAGCAGCCGAAGTGGGAGCTCCTATAATTCACCCCTCCACTTT
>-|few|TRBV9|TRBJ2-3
CASSVDGDHTDTQYF
TGTGCCAGCAGCGTAGACGGGGATCACACAGATACGCAGTATTTT
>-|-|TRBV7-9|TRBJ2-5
CASRISGSPEETQYF
TGTGCCAGCAGAATTAGTGGTTCCCCCGAAGAGACCCAGTACTTC
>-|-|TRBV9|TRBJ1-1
CASSGGVNTEAFF
TGTGCCAGCAGCGGTGGAGTGAACACTGAAGCTTTCTTT
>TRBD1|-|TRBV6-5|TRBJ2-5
CASSYSGQGLGETQYF
TGTGCCAGCAGTTACTCGGGACAGGGGCTGGGGGAGACCCAGTACTTC
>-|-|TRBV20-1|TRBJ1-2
CSASRGGVAYGYTF
TGCAGTGCTAGTCGCGGGGGGGTCGCTTATGGCTACACCTTC
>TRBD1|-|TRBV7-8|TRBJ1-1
CASSFRDRLSTEAFF
TGTGCCAGCAGCTTCCGGGACAGATTATCCACTGAAGCTTTCTTT
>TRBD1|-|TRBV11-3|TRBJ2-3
CASSYRTGSTDTQYF
TGTGCCAGCAGCTACCGGACAGGAAGCACAGATACGCAGTATTTT
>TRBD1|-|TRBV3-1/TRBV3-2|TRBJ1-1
CASSPIRTGSFIEAFF
TGTGCCAGCAGCCCAATTCGGACAGGATCCTTTATCGAAGCTTTCTTT
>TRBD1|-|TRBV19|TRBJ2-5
CASSTGTGYQETQYF
TGTGCCAGTAGTACCGGGACAGGGTACCAAGAGACCCAGTACTTC
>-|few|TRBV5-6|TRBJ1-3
CASSFMAGHSGNTIYF
TGTGCCAGCAGCTTCATGGCAGGGCACTCTGGAAACACCATATATTTT
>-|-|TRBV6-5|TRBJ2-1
CASSYSGGEQFF
TGTGCCAGCAGTTACTCAGGAGGTGAGCAGTTCTTC